The 28 T cell receptor beta chains below come from one sample, sequenced in a study of shared clonotypes between healthy human individuals. Assay used: immunoSEQ multiplex PCR; TCRdb lists only in-frame clones, some missing. This table holds 950,000 to 1,100,000 clones, about 80% found once. The sequencing sample was made of memory CD4+ T cells from PBMCs. Subset denoted: CD45RA-negative fraction. The receptor source for this set is a man aged 18 to 30 in good health. Some clones in this sample may be carry-over from other donors' samples.

The rearrangement uses TRBV15 and TRBJ1-2; D remains unclear. Germline V CDR1 and CDR2: LNHNV, YYDKDF (reference sequence). The CDR3 runs 11 residues. V lost 0 bases to trimming and J lost 14 bases, with 10 bases between them. The CDR3: CATSREDSLTF. CDR3 in DNA: TGTGCCACCAGCAGAGAGGACTCCTTAACCTTC.

This clone was counted a few times. The CDR3 coding sequence is TGCGCCAGCAGCTCCAGTGGACTCGTCTATCCCTACAATGAGCAGTTCTTC. Its protein is CASSSSGLVYPYNEQFF. The gene calls are TRBV5-1 and TRBJ2-1, with D perhaps matching TRBD2 (5 bases). The length of the CDR3 is 17 residues. Trimming took off 3 bases at V and 2 bases at J, with 18 bases between the two ends. The germline V gene encodes CDR1 SGHRS and CDR2 YFSETQ. Filled out from reference TRBV5-1 and TRBJ2-1, the complete variable domain reads KAGVTQTPRYLIKTRGQQVTLSCSPISGHRSVSWYQQTPGQGLQFLFEYFSETQRNKGNFPGRFSGRQFSNSRSEMNVSTLELGDSALYLCASSSSGLVYPYNEQFFGPGTRLTVL.

The chain has TRBV5-3 and TRBJ1-6; D call uncertain. TRBV5-3 is filed as an ORF, its function uncertain. Trimming pared 5 bases from V and 13 bases from J, leaving 10 bases between. The CDR3 spans 11 residues. The CDR3 reads CARRGFPPLHF. As DNA, the CDR3 is TGTGCCAGAAGAGGGTTTCCCCCCCTCCACTTT.

Remarks on this clone: One end of the junction is discordant with germline, which a read error may explain. The chain recombines TRBV5-1 with TRBJ2-1; 7 bases line up with TRBD2. Germline CDR1 and CDR2: SGHRS and YFSETQ. CDR3 length equals 15 residues. The CDR3 spells CAGSGNIGGDNEQFF. The CDR3 DNA reads TGCGCCGGCAGCGGGAATATCGGAGGGGACAATGAGCAGTTCTTC.

The J gene is TRBJ2-7, the V gene TRBV6-1; 8 bases map to TRBD2. Unmatched junction bases numbered 17, after V lost 4 bases and J lost 3 bases. The CDR3 length is 18 residues. Germline assignment: CDR1 MNHNS and CDR2 SASEGT. The CDR3 DNA sequence: TGTGCCAGCAGTGGGTATGGGGTAGCGGGACTGCCCCGCTACGAGCAGTACTTC. It codes for CASSGYGVAGLPRYEQYF.

This clone has a single count. The chain uses TRBV9 and TRBJ1-3; maybe TRBD1 (5 bases). V was shortened by 2 bases and J by 8 bases, with 14 bases between the two germline ends. This CDR3 has 14 amino acids. Germline CDR1 and CDR2: SGDLS and YYNGEE. In nucleotides, the CDR3 is TGTGCCAGCAGCGTGAATACAGGCGCGGACACCATATATTTT. Protein: CASSVNTGADTIYF.

The chain employs TRBV30 and TRBJ2-3; 8 bases are shared with TRBD2. The CDR3 consists of 15 residues. Losses at the gene ends were 0 bases for V and 0 bases for J; bases not matched to a gene: 2. CDR1 GTSNPN and CDR2 SVGIG come from the germline V gene (reference sequence). CDR3 region: CAWSVLADSTDTQYF. CDR3 in DNA: TGTGCCTGGAGTGTACTAGCGGATAGCACAGATACGCAGTATTTT.

The chain combines TRBV4-2 with TRBJ2-2; 9 positions match TRBD2. V lost 6 bases to trimming and J lost 5 bases; unmatched junction nucleotides: 7. This CDR3 has 15 residues. In germline, CDR1 is LGHNA, CDR2 YNFKEQ. CDR3 region: CASRSGLAVTGELFF. CDR3 nucleotides: TGTGCCAGCAGGTCGGGACTAGCAGTTACCGGGGAGCTGTTTTTT.

Worth noting for this clone: Within the sample, other DNA sequences also encode this same CDR3. This chain connects TRBV4-3 to TRBJ2-5; D remains ambiguous. V was pared by 1 base and J by 5 bases, with 8 bases between. CDR3 length: 13 residues. Looked up from germline, CDR1 is LGHNA and CDR2 is YSLEER. CDR3 sequence reads: CASSQVGVETQYF. The CDR3 region has the DNA TGCGCCAGCAGCCAAGTTGGGGTGGAGACCCAGTACTTC.

V and J are TRBV11-2 and TRBJ2-7, with TRBD2 matching over 9 bases. Trimming at V came to 3 bases and at J to 6 bases, leaving 9 bases not matched to a gene. The CDR3 spans 15 residues. Germline CDR1 reads SGHAT; CDR2 reads FQNNGV. Here the CDR3 DNA reads TGTGCCAGCAGCTTGGTAGCGGGAGTGTTTCTCGAGCAGTACTTC. This translates into CASSLVAGVFLEQYF.

The chain couples TRBV7-9 to TRBJ2-4, with 7 bases lining up with TRBD1. CDR3 size: 12 residues. Trimming cost V 5 bases and J 6 bases; bases outside gene matches: 1. Germline V CDR1 and CDR2: SEHNR, FQNEAQ (reference sequence). The CDR3 loop reads CASSPGGNIQYF. The CDR3 DNA reads as TGTGCCAGCAGCCCAGGGGGAAACATTCAGTACTTC.

On this clone itself: Other nucleotide sequences from this sample produce the same CDR3. DNA of the CDR3: TGTGCCAGCAGCTTAGAGAGGGGTACAGATACGCAGTATTTT. It specifies CASSLERGTDTQYF. The V gene is TRBV11-3, the J gene TRBJ2-3, with D tentatively TRBD1 or TRBD2 (5 bases each). Germline values: CDR1 SGHNT, CDR2 YENEEA. V dropped 0 bases and J dropped 3 bases, with 7 bases sitting between them. The length of the CDR3 is 14 residues.

This clone has just one count. The identical CDR3 is also encoded by other nucleotide sequences in the sample. This chain joins TRBV5-6 and TRBJ2-7; D not certain. Germline V gene lookup returns CDR1 SGHDT and CDR2 YYEEEE. The CDR3 has 13 amino acids. The germline V and J ends were trimmed by 0 bases and 1 base, with 5 bases remaining between them. CDR3 in amino acids: CASSLGRSYEQYF. CDR3 DNA sequence: TGTGCCAGCAGCTTGGGGCGATCCTACGAGCAGTACTTC. Full variable domain (remainder filled in from reference TRBV5-6 and TRBJ2-7): DAGVTQSPTHLIKTRGQQVTLRCSPKSGHDTVSWYQQALGQGPQFIFQYYEEEERQRGNFPDRFSGHQFPNYSSELNVNALLLGDSALYLCASSLGRSYEQYFGPGTRLTVT.

The chain uses TRBV7-9 and TRBJ1-2; D perhaps matches TRBD1 (5 bases). The length of the CDR3 is 14 residues. V lost 5 bases to trimming and J lost 4 bases, with 14 bases between them. Germline V lookup: CDR1 SEHNR, CDR2 FQNEAQ (reference sequence). In DNA, the CDR3 is TGTGCCAGCAGCCTAGATGGGGGGACCTATGGCTACACCTTC. This gives the protein CASSLDGGTYGYTF.

The chain joins TRBV28 to TRBJ2-2; D remains ambiguous. The CDR3 spans 14 residues. The germline V gene encodes CDR1 MDHEN and CDR2 SYDVKM. V lost 2 bases and J 1 base, leaving 5 bases between the germline ends. This CDR3 reads CASSLVGNTGELFF. The CDR3 coding sequence is TGTGCCAGCAGTTTAGTCGGGAACACCGGGGAGCTGTTTTTT.

The chain is built from TRBV5-4 and TRBJ1-1; D gene ambiguous. The CDR3 is 16 residues long. Germline CDR1 and CDR2: SGHNT and YYREEE (reference sequence). The germline V and J ends were trimmed by 5 bases and 4 bases, with 21 bases remaining between them. DNA for the CDR3: TGTGCCAGCAGGGCCAGAATTAGTGTGGTAGGCACTGAAGCTTTCTTT. Translated: CASRARISVVGTEAFF.

Concerning this clone itself: A far larger clone is a single base away, which makes a read error likely. The V call is TRBV28, the J call TRBJ2-5, with D uncertain. Germline CDR1 reads MDHEN; CDR2 reads SYDVKM. The CDR3 is 14 amino acids. The CDR3 spells CASSYLQIQEAQYF. DNA of the CDR3: TGTGCCAGCAGTTACTTACAGATCCAAGAGGCCCAGTACTTC.

Only a few counts were recorded for this clone. This rearrangement joins TRBV27 to TRBJ2-7, with D maybe TRBD2 (5 bases). CDR3 length: 14 amino acids. Germline CDR1 reads MNHEY; CDR2 reads SMNVEV (reference sequence). The V and J ends lost 4 bases and 2 bases respectively, with 12 bases between them. DNA for the CDR3: TGTGCCAGCAGTTCACTAGGTGAAGCCTACGAGCAGTACTTC. This translates into CASSSLGEAYEQYF.

The V and J genes are TRBV7-8 and TRBJ1-1; 10 bases align to TRBD1. With 5 bases clipped from V and 6 bases from J, the junction kept 9 bases outside the gene matches. Germline V gene data show CDR1 as SGHVS and CDR2 as FQNEAQ. The CDR3 runs to 15 residues. Written as DNA, the CDR3 is TGTGCCAGCAGCCCGACAGGGGGCCAAGGCGCTGAAGCTTTCTTT. It codes for CASSPTGGQGAEAFF. The whole variable domain, filled in from reference TRBV7-8 and TRBJ1-1, reads GAGVSQSPRYKVAKRGQDVALRCDPISGHVSLFWYQQALGQGPEFLTYFQNEAQLDKSGLPSDRFFAERPEGSVSTLKIQRTQQEDSAVYLCASSPTGGQGAEAFFGQGTRLTVV.

This chain links TRBV4-3 with TRBJ2-2, with 9 bases aligning to TRBD2. The junction had 5 bases not matched to a gene; V was cut back by 4 bases and J by 2 bases. Germline V gene lookup returns CDR1 LGHNA and CDR2 YSLEER. This CDR3 is 16 amino acids long. The CDR3 nucleotides are TGCGCCAGCAGCCGATTAGCGGGAGCCAACACCGGGGAGCTGTTTTTT. It yields the protein CASSRLAGANTGELFF.

The rearrangement links TRBV27 to TRBJ2-7, with 7 bases identical to TRBD1. J gave up 7 bases and V 3 bases, and 6 bases lay outside the gene matches. Germline-derived CDR1 and CDR2 are MNHEY and SMNVEV (reference sequence). This CDR3 has 13 amino acids. CDR3 in DNA: TGTGCCAGCAGTTTTAGACAGGGCAAGGAGCAGTACTTC. This gives the protein CASSFRQGKEQYF.

The chain employs TRBV28 and TRBJ2-2, with 9 bases matching TRBD2. CDR3 length equals 16 residues. Germline CDR1 MDHEN, CDR2 SYDVKM. V was clipped by 4 bases and J by 3 bases; unmatched bases: 6. The CDR3: CASSSGGRGDTGELFF. The CDR3 region has the DNA TGTGCCAGCAGTTCTGGCGGGAGGGGCGACACCGGGGAGCTGTTTTTT.

The chain is built from TRBV11-2 and TRBJ2-3; weak D call: TRBD2 (6 bases). This CDR3 is 14 amino acids long. CDR1 and CDR2 from the germline V gene are SGHAT and FQNNGV. V shed 5 bases and J shed 6 bases, with 15 bases lying between them. CDR3 sequence: CASSRSSGADTQYF. The CDR3 nucleotides are TGTGCCAGCAGCCGTAGCTCGGGAGCGGATACGCAGTATTTT. The variable domain in full, with the rest retrieved from reference TRBV11-2 and TRBJ2-3, is EAGVAQSPRYKIIEKRQSVAFWCNPISGHATLYWYQQILGQGPKLLIQFQNNGVVDDSQLPKDRFSAERLKGVDSTLKIQPAKLEDSAVYLCASSRSSGADTQYFGPGTRLTVL.

This rearrangement joins TRBV4-3 to TRBJ2-6, with D perhaps matching TRBD1 (6 bases). CDR3 length: 16 amino acids. V lost 4 bases and J lost 4, with 14 bases in between. Per germline, CDR1 LGHNA and CDR2 YSLEER. Here the CDR3 reads CASSPLQGTGANVLTF. CDR3 bases: TGCGCCAGCAGCCCTCTTCAGGGGACGGGGGCCAACGTCCTGACTTTC.

This sequence joins TRBV10-1 and TRBJ2-7; 13 bases line up with TRBD2. The CDR3 runs 14 residues. The germline CDR1 and CDR2 sequences are WNHNN and SYGVQD (reference sequence). J gave up 2 bases and V 6 bases, and 1 base lay outside the gene matches. This chain's CDR3 is CASSGLAGAYEQYF. The CDR3 coding sequence is TGCGCCAGCAGCGGACTAGCGGGAGCCTACGAGCAGTACTTC.

At least ten counts were recorded for this clone. The chain combines TRBV29-1 with TRBJ2-7; D is ambiguous. Germline CDR1 SQVTM, CDR2 ANQGSEA. The length of the CDR3 is 13 residues. Trimming removed 5 bases at V and 2 bases at J, with 13 bases between. CDR3 in amino acids: CSVSHGQTYEQYF. Written as DNA, the CDR3 is TGCAGCGTTTCCCACGGGCAGACCTACGAGCAGTACTTC.

This chain links TRBV6-5 with TRBJ2-6; tentatively, D is TRBD1 (5 bases). The CDR3 runs to 16 residues. Deletions cut 4 bases from V and 0 bases from J, with 10 bases between. Germline V gene data show CDR1 as MNHEY and CDR2 as SVGAGI. CDR3 loop: CASSFDRRSGANVLTF. The CDR3 nucleotides are TGTGCCAGCAGTTTTGACAGACGCTCTGGGGCCAACGTCCTGACTTTC.

The gene calls are TRBV19 and TRBJ2-7, with 7 nucleotides matching TRBD2. CDR1 is LNHDA, CDR2 SQIVND, per germline (reference sequence). CDR3 size: 14 residues. Losses at the gene ends were 1 base for V and 6 bases for J; bases not matched to a gene: 6. The CDR3 here is CASSIGGSRFEQYF. For the CDR3, the DNA is TGTGCCAGTAGTATAGGCGGGAGTAGATTCGAGCAGTACTTC. Full variable domain (missing parts from reference TRBV19 and TRBJ2-7): DGGITQSPKYLFRKEGQNVTLSCEQNLNHDAMYWYRQDPGQGLRLIYYSQIVNDFQKGDIAEGYSVSREKKESFPLTVTSAQKNPTAFYLCASSIGGSRFEQYFGPGTRLTVT.